One and the same sample provided the 8 T cell receptor beta chains below, sequenced in a study of cytomegalovirus exposure and HLA in healthy donors. The PCR had 60 Vbeta and 13 Jbeta primers. The assay was immunoSEQ multiplex PCR, and TCRdb's table has in-frame clones only and misses some. There are approximately 100,000 clones in the sample; roughly 79% occur only once, and over 3.5% lies in the top ten. Sequenced: PBMCs. The receptor source for this set is a middle-aged man in good health and CMV-seronegative.

The V and J genes are TRBV4-1 and TRBJ1-5; D call uncertain. Germline CDR1 reads MGHRA; CDR2 reads YSYEKL. The CDR3 consists of 13 residues. Deletions cut 4 bases from V and 5 bases from J, with 9 bases between. CDR3 sequence: CASSLSVDQPQHF. CDR3 bases: TGCGCCAGCAGCCTTTCGGTGGATCAGCCCCAGCATTTT.

The chain links TRBV6-1 to TRBJ1-1, with D possibly matching TRBD1 (5 bases). Between the trimmed V and J ends, which lost 2 bases and 2 bases, there was a span of 9 bases. Looked up from germline, CDR1 is MNHNS and CDR2 is SASEGT. The CDR3 contains 14 residues. The CDR3 DNA reads TGTGCCAGCAGTGAACAGGGTATCAACACTGAAGCTTTCTTT. Protein sequence: CASSEQGINTEAFF.

V usage is TRBV6-6 and J usage is TRBJ2-2; 8 nucleotides agree with TRBD2. V was pared by 4 bases and J by 4 bases, with 8 bases of the junction left unmatched. Germline V gives CDR1 MNHNY, CDR2 SVGAGI (reference sequence). The CDR3 has 16 amino acids. The DNA of the CDR3 is TGTGCCAGCAGTTTTAGCGGGGCCCAGGGCACCGGGGAGCTGTTTTTT. Its protein is CASSFSGAQGTGELFF.

The CDR3 DNA sequence: TGTGCCATCAGTGACCCTAGGAGGGAACAGGGGGCAGTGGGGAAACTGTTTTTT. Residues: CAISDPRREQGAVGKLFF. The chain has TRBV10-3 and TRBJ1-4; 9 bases are shared with TRBD1. V was clipped by 3 bases and J by 11 bases; unmatched bases: 19. Germline V gene sequence: CDR1 ENHRY, CDR2 SYGVKD. This CDR3 is built from 18 residues.

This chain uses TRBV2 with TRBJ2-5, with a possible D match to TRBD1 (5 bases). The DNA end is more similar to TRBJ2-7, so the J call may be wrong. The CDR3 contains 12 residues. Germline loops: CDR1 SNHLY, CDR2 FYNNEI. As DNA, the CDR3 is TGTGCCAGCAGTGAGACAGCATACGAGCAGTACTTC. Translated, it gives CASSETAYEQYF.

The chain is built from TRBV7-2 and TRBJ1-4; no firm D call. V gave up 1 base and J gave up 8 bases, with 14 bases separating them. Germline values: CDR1 SGHTA, CDR2 FQGNSA. The CDR3 consists of 15 residues. The CDR3 nucleotides read TGTGCCAGCAGCTTAGATCACGGAGGAAGCGAAAAACTGTTTTTT. It specifies CASSLDHGGSEKLFF.

Only one count was recorded for this clone. V is TRBV6-1 and J is TRBJ1-4; a weak D match, TRBD1 (6 bases). V was shortened by 6 bases and J by 10 bases, with 18 bases between the two germline ends. This CDR3 is 14 amino acids long. Per germline, CDR1 MNHNS and CDR2 SASEGT. As DNA, the CDR3 is TGTGCCAGCAGCCCAGGGGACGTAAGTGGAAAACTGTTTTTT. Translation gives CASSPGDVSGKLFF.

This chain connects TRBV5-1 to TRBJ2-2, with 7 positions matching TRBD1. V was pared by 4 bases and J by 6 bases, with 6 bases of the junction left unmatched. The CDR3 runs 14 residues. CDR1 SGHRS and CDR2 YFSETQ come from the germline V gene. This CDR3 reads CASSPSTGAGELFF. The CDR3 nucleotides read TGCGCCAGCAGCCCCAGTACAGGGGCCGGGGAGCTGTTTTTT.